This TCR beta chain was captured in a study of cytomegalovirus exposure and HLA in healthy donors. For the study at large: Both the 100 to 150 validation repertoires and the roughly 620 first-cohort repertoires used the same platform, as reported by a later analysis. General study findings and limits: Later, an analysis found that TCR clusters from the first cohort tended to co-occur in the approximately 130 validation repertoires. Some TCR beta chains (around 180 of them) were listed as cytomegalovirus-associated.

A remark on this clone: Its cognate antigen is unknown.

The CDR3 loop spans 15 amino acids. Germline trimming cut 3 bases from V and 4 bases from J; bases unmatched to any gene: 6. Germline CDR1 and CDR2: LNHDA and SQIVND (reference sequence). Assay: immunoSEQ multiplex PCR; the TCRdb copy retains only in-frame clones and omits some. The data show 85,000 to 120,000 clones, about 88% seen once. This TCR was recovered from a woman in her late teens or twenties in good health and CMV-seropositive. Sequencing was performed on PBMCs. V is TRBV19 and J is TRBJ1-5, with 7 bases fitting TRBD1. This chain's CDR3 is CASSIRETGNQPQHF. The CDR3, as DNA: TGTGCCAGTAGTATCCGCGAGACAGGGAATCAGCCCCAGCATTTT.